This T cell receptor beta chain was captured by sequencing in a study of graft-versus-host responses after intestinal transplantation. Whole-study context: The recipients all started with anti-thymocyte globulin induction and then took tacrolimus and steroids for around three years.

Study observations and caveats: The marrow of recipients harbored GvH clones, and ileum or blood showed some of them first. An association linked early post-transplant HvG declines with peak circulating GvH clone levels.

The CDR3 loop spans 13 amino acids. Germline V gene lookup returns CDR1 MNHEY and CDR2 SVGAGI. Trimming removed 8 bases from V and 6 bases from J, with 14 bases in between. On this clone itself: Its antigen remains unidentified.

Only in-frame clones appear in the TCRdb table, and some are missing; sequencing was by immunoSEQ multiplex PCR. Counted here are under 140,000 clones, roughly 93% occurring once; the ten biggest clones make up 0.4% to 0.65%. This clonotype was sampled from a human donor who received an intestinal transplant. The source was unstimulated CD8+ T cells sorted from spleen or lymph node cells, collected before intestinal transplant. The V and J genes are TRBV6-5 and TRBJ1-5; tentative D call: TRBD1 (6 bases). Written as DNA, the CDR3 is TGTGCCAGCTCGGACAGCTTGCTTCAGCCCCAGCATTTT. Its protein product is CASSDSLLQPQHF.